Listed below are T cell receptor beta chains from one sample, sequenced in a study of hypomethylating agent response in myelodysplastic syndrome. Assay used: immunoSEQ multiplex PCR; TCRdb lists only in-frame clones, some missing. The data show roughly 1,800 clones, around four fifths seen once. Sample: bone marrow, taken before or after starting hypomethylating agent treatment for myelodysplastic syndrome (not recorded which). These receptors were collected from a human donor with myelodysplastic syndrome. Each CDR3 is given with its conserved first and last residue. The D gene is left open where the match is weak. Rows may omit the clone size; those that give it use once, few, many or a size class.

v_gene	d_gene	j_gene	abundance	CDR3nt	CDR3aa
TRBV18	TRBD1	TRBJ2-7	.	TGTGCCAGTCACCGGGACAGGGGCTCCTACGAGCAGTACTTC	CASHRDRGSYEQYF
TRBV4-3	TRBD1	TRBJ1-2	.	TGCGCCAGCAGCCAAGACGGACAGGATAGGTATGGCTACACCTTC	CASSQDGQDRYGYTF
TRBV2	.	TRBJ1-4	.	TGTGCCAGCAGTGCCCCAGGGCCGAATGAAAAACTGTTTTTT	CASSAPGPNEKLFF
TRBV4-2	.	TRBJ2-6	.	TGTGCCAGCAGCCAAGATCTAGACTCTGGGGCCAACGTCCTGACTTTC	CASSQDLDSGANVLTF
TRBV7-2	.	TRBJ2-3	.	TGTGCCAGCAGCTTTCGGGGGGCGATGAAAGATACGCAGTATTTT	CASSFRGAMKDTQYF
TRBV7-7	.	TRBJ2-5	.	TGTGCTAGCAGCCGACTGACCCTGTTGACTGGACCTGGCGAAGAGACCCAGTACTTC	CASSRLTLLTGPGEETQYF
TRBV2	.	TRBJ1-6	large	TGTGCCAGCAGGGGGCTGGCAGAACAATCACCCCTCCACTTT	CASRGLAEQSPLHF
TRBV13	.	TRBJ1-2	.	TGTGCCAGCAGCTTAGGTGGGGGGACTAACTATGGCTACACCTTC	CASSLGGGTNYGYTF
TRBV7-8	.	TRBJ2-2	few	TGTGCCAGCAAAAAGCCCGACCCCTTGTCCGGGGAGCTGTTTTTT	CASKKPDPLSGELFF
TRBV19	TRBD1	TRBJ1-4	once	TGTGCCAGTAGGACAGGGCCCGAGGCTAATGAAAAACTGTTTTTT	CASRTGPEANEKLFF
TRBV28	.	TRBJ1-6	few	TGTGCCAGCAGTCCTCCCCGGGGTGCCCTCCACTTT	CASSPPRGALHF
TRBV9	TRBD2	TRBJ2-3	.	TGTGCCAGCAGCTCATCCCTCAGGGTTGGTCTAGCGGGCACAGATACGCAGTATTTT	CASSSSLRVGLAGTDTQYF
TRBV18	.	TRBJ1-5	.	TGTGCCAGCTCCCCTTTTGAGGGGTCGAGCAATCAGCCCCAGCATTTT	CASSPFEGSSNQPQHF
TRBV4-1	TRBD2	TRBJ2-1	few	TGCGCCAGCAGCAAACTAGCGGGGGATATGTATGAGCAGTTCTTC	CASSKLAGDMYEQFF
TRBV29-1	.	TRBJ2-7	.	TGCAGCGTTGAAGACACGGGTAACGAGCAGTACTTC	CSVEDTGNEQYF
TRBV7-2	.	TRBJ1-2	.	TGTGCCAGCAGCTTAGTCATAGACAGCCCCTCTGGCTACACCTTC	CASSLVIDSPSGYTF
TRBV13	.	TRBJ2-7	.	TGTGCCAGCAGCCCCCCATTGGGTAGACACGAGCAGTACTTC	CASSPPLGRHEQYF
TRBV6-1	TRBD2	TRBJ2-3	.	TGTGCCAGCAGTGAATTAGCGGGGGGGCCAGATACGCAGTATTTT	CASSELAGGPDTQYF
TRBV7-9	.	TRBJ2-3	few	TGTGCCAGCAGCTCGTTAAATACGCAGTATTTT	CASSSLNTQYF
TRBV30	TRBD2	TRBJ2-3	.	TGTGCCTGGCAGCGGGGGACCACAGATACGCAGTATTTT	CAWQRGTTDTQYF
TRBV4-1	.	TRBJ2-7	.	TGCGCCAGCAGCCAAGCATATACACTAGAATACGAGCAGTACTTC	CASSQAYTLEYEQYF
TRBV2	.	TRBJ2-7	few	TGTGCCAGCAGTGACGAGGACGAGCAGTACTTC	CASSDEDEQYF
TRBV6-6	.	TRBJ2-1	.	TGTGCCAGCAGTTACTCTAGCGGCAATGAGCAGTTCTTC	CASSYSSGNEQFF
TRBV6-6	TRBD2	TRBJ2-3	.	TGTGCCAGCAGAACCGGGACTAGCGGGGTCCGGGATACGCAGTATTTT	CASRTGTSGVRDTQYF
TRBV5-6	TRBD1	TRBJ2-5	.	TGTGCCAGCAGCGAGGACAGGGAGACCCAGTACTTC	CASSEDRETQYF
TRBV7-2	.	TRBJ2-5	.	TGTGCCAGCAGCTTGCGGTCTCGAGAGACCCAGTACTTC	CASSLRSRETQYF